The present T cell receptor (beta chain) was sequenced within a study of identical twins. The V end was cut by 1 base, the J end by 5 bases, with 6 bases between. Germline assignment: CDR1 SGHAT and CDR2 FQNNGV. The CDR3 contains 14 residues. MiXCR, run by TCRdb on the 5' RACE reads, gives a single entry per CDR3 protein. The data hold hundreds of thousands of distinct CDR3 sequences, with 7% to 7.5% observed a single time. General study findings and limits: Insertion counts were lower in abundant cord blood beta clonotypes, a trend that memory repertoires did not show.

Notes on this clonotype: Its antigen is currently unknown.

This same sample was also taken into another study, of yellow fever vaccine responses in identical twins.

This sequence joins TRBV11-2 and TRBJ1-6; D is uncertain. The sequenced sample consisted of PBMCs. This TCR was recovered from a woman under 30 in good health. The CDR3 region is CASSLGVNNSPLHF. The CDR3 coding sequence is TGTGCCAGCAGCTTAGGGGTAAATAATTCACCCCTCCACTTT.